The clone carrying this T cell receptor beta chain was seen many times. Using its own MiXCR run on the 5' RACE reads, TCRdb lists one record per CDR3 protein. The table records tens of thousands of distinct CDR3 sequences, 20% to 30% of them present only once. The ends lost 5 bases at V and 8 bases at J; junction bases unmatched: 9. Germline CDR1 SNHLY, CDR2 FYNNEI. The CDR3 sequence is 16 residues long. The sequence was obtained from a female donor with breast cancer. V gene TRBV2 combines with J gene TRBJ1-6; 10 nucleotides match TRBD1. Material for sequencing was naive CD4+ T cells sorted from a lymph node. Subset specified: naive CD4+ T cells, CD4+CD45RA+CD25-. The CDR3 nucleotides are TGTGCCAGCAGTCGGAATGGACAGGGGGGCTATTCACCCCTCCACTTT. It yields the protein CASSRNGQGGYSPLHF.